This is a list of T cell receptor beta chains from one sample in a study of response to subunit inactivated influenza vaccine. Each CDR3 protein is one row after TCRdb ran MiXCR on the RT-PCR reads. In the table there are approximately 680,000 distinct CDR3 sequences, around 14% of which are singletons. Sequenced here: PBMCs from blood, sampled 12 days after vaccination. These receptors all come from a man aged 50 to 59 who received an inactivated influenza vaccine. CDR3s include the opening cysteine and the closing phenylalanine or tryptophan. Some rows have no size entry. The others give once, few or many, or a class for an expanded clone.

cdr3_length: 14; clone_size: NA; v_call: TRBV28; j_call: TRBJ2-6; cdr3_aa: CASSTGNGANVLTF
cdr3_length: 16; clone_size: many; v_call: TRBV12-3/TRBV12-4; j_call: TRBJ1-3; cdr3_aa: CASSLRVPSSGNTIYF
cdr3_length: 14; clone_size: NA; v_call: TRBV7-2; j_call: TRBJ1-4; cdr3_aa: CASSLGGLREKLFF
cdr3_length: 19; clone_size: few; v_call: TRBV7-2; j_call: TRBJ2-1; cdr3_aa: CASSLAGWGSSGSRDEQFF
cdr3_length: 15; clone_size: NA; v_call: TRBV7-2; j_call: TRBJ2-7; cdr3_aa: CASTKQVSLTHEQYF
cdr3_length: 15; clone_size: few; v_call: TRBV20-1; j_call: TRBJ2-7; cdr3_aa: CSARVRGASSYEQYF
cdr3_length: 11; clone_size: few; v_call: TRBV27; j_call: TRBJ2-7; cdr3_aa: CASSTPPEQYF
cdr3_length: 13; clone_size: NA; v_call: TRBV14; j_call: TRBJ2-7; cdr3_aa: CASSQSRSSGSSF
cdr3_length: 15; clone_size: NA; v_call: TRBV24-1; j_call: TRBJ2-7; cdr3_aa: CATSDGAGGSYEQYF
cdr3_length: 15; clone_size: many; v_call: TRBV29-1; j_call: TRBJ2-3; cdr3_aa: CSSSGRAGGTDTQYF
cdr3_length: 19; clone_size: many; v_call: TRBV15; j_call: TRBJ2-3; cdr3_aa: CATSRDMGTGTGDTDTQYF
cdr3_length: 14; clone_size: few; v_call: TRBV30; j_call: TRBJ1-6; cdr3_aa: CAWSVTQNFSPLHF
cdr3_length: 15; clone_size: NA; v_call: TRBV3-1; j_call: TRBJ2-7; cdr3_aa: CASSQVQQGAYEQYF
cdr3_length: 16; clone_size: NA; v_call: TRBV29-1; j_call: TRBJ1-1; cdr3_aa: CSARYGGVLMNTEAFF
cdr3_length: 16; clone_size: many; v_call: TRBV10-3; j_call: TRBJ2-3; cdr3_aa: CAISEGTGGSTDTQYF